This TCR beta chain was obtained from a study of shared clonotypes between healthy human individuals (dated by TCRdb to 2019 to 2021). Background on the whole study: The cohort included three men and a couple of women between 18 and 49 years of age. For each donor, CD4 naive and CD4 memory were each given three plates, CD8 naive was given two plates, and CD8 memory was given one plate. The study deeply sequenced blood TCR repertoires of roughly five healthy adults to estimate repertoire size and the extent of clonotype sharing between individuals. Libraries were prepared and TCR repertoires were sequenced by different laboratories using diverse techniques, in order to increase sequencing depth and limit assay-specific biases. Each donor's leukapheresis produced roughly between roughly 0.94 and 9.5 billion PBMCs. Overall study results and their limits: Only blood was sampled, and tissue TCR repertoires likely differ from those in blood. Rarefaction of sorted-subset datasets indicated incomplete sequencing despite the large sequencing depth. The genetic and exposure-history diversity represented was limited by the small number of donors. When several donors were compared, the shared fraction of clonotypes was around 5% for naive CD4, 3.5% for naive CD8, more than 2% for memory CD4, and 0.4% for memory CD8. Clonotypes shared by all four sorted-subset donors showed higher generation probabilities than non-shared clonotypes. Larger estimated clonotype richness was generally found for naive subsets than for memory subsets. Pairwise subsampling led to the expectation that sequencing depth would affect the degree of clonotype sharing among donors.

Healthy HIV-negative adults with no recently reported acute infections or vaccinations were included as donors. All donors were Caucasian adults living in Nashville, Tennessee, USA. CD4+ T cells were enriched by magnetic negative selection, after which naive cells were positively selected on CD45RA and the negative fraction was taken as the memory subset. After blood collection by leukapheresis, PBMCs were isolated using Ficoll-Histopaque density gradient centrifugation and then cryopreserved in the vapor phase of liquid nitrogen. Purity and quantity of every magnetically sorted T cell population were checked by analytical flow cytometry. Each sorted fraction had its genomic DNA isolated and then quantified by UV absorbance on a Nanodrop 2000c. Using the deep immunoSEQ assay, TCR CDR3 regions were amplified from genomic DNA by multiplex PCR. For each cell subset, the extracted genomic DNA was distributed evenly across all wells of several immunoSEQ 96-well plates, and each plate served as one replicate. For sorted subsets, approximately 200 ng of genomic DNA, equivalent to 30,000 or so T cell genomes, went into each replicate PCR. The purified libraries were quantified using a Qubit 3.0 fluorometer, sized with a Bioanalyzer 2100, and then quantified again using the KAPA Library Quantification kit. Every immunoSEQ 96-well plate was sequenced on a dedicated single-read 150-cycle Illumina NextSeq 550 flow cell. The source study handled its data this way. The immunoSEQ output contained only junctional sequences without quality scores, so filtering could not match that applied to full-length reads. Sequences were annotated with PyIR, a Python wrapper for IgBLAST v1.9, using IMGT germline references to assign V/J genes and CDR3. Any read was removed if the V/J assignment was weak (E-value above 1e-6), the CDR3 was missing, or the read contained stop codons, out-of-frame junctions, or ambiguous translated residues. V3J clonotypes were defined by identical inferred V gene, J gene, and CDR3 amino acid sequence. To compute the percentage overlap between repertoires, the number of shared unique clonotypes was divided by the size of the smaller repertoire. Repertoire richness was assessed with RTK rarefaction, the Chao1 estimator, and Recon v2.1 estimates of unobserved clonotypes. OLGA was used to compute generation probabilities for all TCRbeta clonotypes that the gDNA method yielded from a few donors. TCRdb stores this immuneACCESS table with in-frame sequences only. Part of the clones is absent; in the studies checked, under half of the shortfall reflects unresolved V genes, and no reason is known for the rest. V and J calls and clone size are as listed in that table; D and trimming were resolved from the DNA. Within this sample are some 2.4 million clones, with 80% to 95% of them counted one time only. The ten largest clones represent 0.36% of the sample.

The germline V gene sets CDR1 to MNHNS and CDR2 to SASEGT. The cysteine opens and the phenylalanine closes a CDR3 of 13 amino acids. Only the CDR3 portion is preserved as DNA: 39 bases, with reading frame beginning at the first base. Trimming takes 8 bases off V and 3 bases off J; junction bases not matched to a gene: 4. Points on this clone: Its target antigen remains unknown. No much larger clone is present one base from it, and per-base qualities are unavailable.

The rearrangement joined TRBV6-1 to TRBJ2-7, with 10 middle bases fitting TRBD1. Sequencing was carried out using naive CD4+ T cells from PBMCs. The sample's cell subset or site, from its label and the paper: CD45RA+ positively selected. The TCR originated in a young man in good health. Some clones in this sample may be carry-over from other donors' samples. CDR3 loop: CASLTGGGYEQYF. In nucleotides, the sequence is TGTGCCAGCCTGACAGGGGGCGGCTACGAGCAGTACTTC.